The 20 T cell receptor beta chains presented below share a single source sample, sequenced in a study of cytomegalovirus exposure and HLA in healthy donors. The PCR made use of 60 Vbeta and 13 Jbeta primers. The data were produced by immunoSEQ multiplex PCR, yet TCRdb's version contains in-frame clones alone and is incomplete. The sample lists 100,000 or so clones; approximately 81% were seen once. Sequenced material: PBMCs. These receptors came from a male donor in good health and CMV-seropositive.

The chain combines TRBV9 with TRBJ1-5, with D uncertain. In germline, CDR1 is SGDLS, CDR2 YYNGEE. The CDR3 extends over 12 amino acids. Trimming removed 0 bases at V and 9 bases at J, with 7 bases between. CDR3 coding DNA: TGTGCCAGCAGCGTAGAGGGAGGGCCCCAGCATTTT. The encoded protein is CASSVEGGPQHF.

The chain couples TRBV6-1 to TRBJ2-3, with D uncertain. V gave up 10 bases and J gave up 4 bases, with 21 bases separating them. Germline CDR1 reads MNHNS; CDR2 reads SASEGT. This CDR3 contains 15 residues. CDR3 bases: TGTGCCACCTTAGACATCCCTTCTTCCCCAGATACGCAGTATTTT. This gives the protein CATLDIPSSPDTQYF.

The chain has TRBV28 and TRBJ1-2; 11 bases line up with TRBD1. This CDR3 comprises 17 residues. CDR1 MDHEN and CDR2 SYDVKM come from the germline V gene. V shed 5 bases and J 5 bases; nucleotides not matched to a gene: 13. CDR3 DNA: TGTGCCAGCAGTCCGATGTCGGGGACAGGGGGTTCTTATGGCTACACCTTC. Amino acid sequence: CASSPMSGTGGSYGYTF.

The genes are TRBV11-3 and TRBJ1-2; maybe TRBD1 (5 bases). CDR1 is SGHNT and CDR2 is YENEEA in the germline V gene. CDR3 length: 14 amino acids. Trimming took 3 bases from V and 0 from J, leaving 8 bases between them. Here the CDR3 reads CASSLGGANYGYTF. The CDR3 DNA sequence: TGTGCCAGCAGCTTGGGGGGAGCTAACTATGGCTACACCTTC.

The chain recombines TRBV9 with TRBJ2-5, with 12 bases fitting TRBD2. The CDR3 consists of 18 residues. CDR1 and CDR2 (germline): SGDLS, YYNGEE. Trimming cost V 0 bases and J 4 bases; bases outside gene matches: 10. CDR3 region: CASSVEPSGGALGETQYF. The CDR3 DNA is TGTGCCAGCAGCGTAGAGCCTAGCGGGGGGGCCTTGGGAGAGACCCAGTACTTC.

This chain joins TRBV20-1 and TRBJ2-5; D gene uncertain. V gave up 6 bases and J gave up 5 bases, with 7 bases separating them. The CDR3 consists of 10 residues. The germline CDR1 and CDR2 sequences are DFQATT and SNEGSKA (reference sequence). This chain's CDR3 is CSAPVETQYF. CDR3 in DNA: TGCAGTGCCCCGGTGGAGACCCAGTACTTC.

This clone was recorded a few times. V usage is TRBV29-1 and J usage is TRBJ2-6; D might be TRBD1 (6 bases). The germline V and J ends were trimmed by 6 bases and 2 bases, with 8 bases remaining between them. The germline gives CDR1 SQVTM, CDR2 ANQGSEA. This CDR3 is built from 13 residues. The CDR3 sequence is CSVAGAGANVLTF. In DNA, the CDR3 is TGCAGCGTCGCAGGGGCTGGGGCCAACGTCCTGACTTTC. Complete variable domain (other parts from reference TRBV29-1 and TRBJ2-6): SAVISQKPSRDICQRGTSLTIQCQVDSQVTMMFWYRQQPGQSLTLIATANQGSEATYESGFVIDKFPISRPNLTFSTLTVSNMSPEDSSIYLCSVAGAGANVLTFGAGSRLTVL.

V gene TRBV4-1 combines with J gene TRBJ2-4, with 7 bases aligning to TRBD1. Germline V gives CDR1 MGHRA, CDR2 YSYEKL. V was pared by 1 base and J by 5 bases, with 5 bases of the junction left unmatched. This CDR3 has 15 amino acids. CDR3 protein: CASSQGDRDENIQYF. The CDR3 nucleotides read TGCGCCAGCAGCCAAGGAGACAGGGATGAAAACATTCAGTACTTC.

With respect to this clone: The identical CDR3 is also encoded by other nucleotide sequences in the sample. V and J are TRBV10-3 and TRBJ2-2; 12 bases match TRBD1. After removal of 6 bases from V and 2 bases from J, the junction contained 4 bases not matched to a gene. Germline V gene data show CDR1 as ENHRY and CDR2 as SYGVKD. The CDR3 covers 16 residues. The CDR3 sequence is CAIRGQGATNTGELFF. The CDR3 coding sequence is TGTGCCATCAGGGGACAGGGGGCGACCAACACCGGGGAGCTGTTTTTT.

This clone turned up a few times. V usage is TRBV29-1 and J usage is TRBJ1-2; no clear D. V lost 4 bases to trimming and J lost 4 bases, with 10 bases between them. The V gene's germline CDR1 is SQVTM and CDR2 ANQGSEA. CDR3 length: 12 residues. Here the CDR3 reads CSVVSEGYGYTF. CDR3 sequence (DNA): TGCAGCGTTGTGTCGGAGGGCTATGGCTACACCTTC.

The rearrangement uses TRBV15 and TRBJ2-7; a weak D match, TRBD2 (6 bases). Deletions cut 3 bases from V and 7 bases from J, with 19 bases between. From germline, CDR1 is LNHNV and CDR2 YYDKDF (reference sequence). The length of the CDR3 is 15 residues. CDR3 amino acids: CATSRRRDTPGEQYF. The CDR3 nucleotides are TGTGCCACCAGCAGGCGGAGGGATACCCCGGGAGAGCAGTACTTC.

J is TRBJ2-7 and V is TRBV28, with 7 bases fitting TRBD1. V shed 10 bases, J shed 7 bases, and the junction held 13 bases outside the gene matches. Per the germline V gene, CDR1 is MDHEN and CDR2 is SYDVKM. The CDR3 runs to 13 residues. For the CDR3, the DNA is TGTGCCACCGCGGAGACAGGGCTTAGGGAGCAGTACTTC. Amino acids: CATAETGLREQYF. Full variable domain (rest looked up from reference TRBV28 and TRBJ2-7): DVKVTQSSRYLVKRTGEKVFLECVQDMDHENMFWYRQDPGLGLRLIYFSYDVKMKEKGDIPEGYSVSREKKERFSLILESASTNQTSMYLCATAETGLREQYFGPGTRLTVT.

The rearrangement links TRBV10-3 to TRBJ1-5; D gene unclear. CDR1 and CDR2 (germline): ENHRY, SYGVKD. Trimming removed 3 bases from V and 6 bases from J, with 9 bases in between. CDR3 length equals 13 residues. The CDR3 DNA is TGTGCCATCAGTGAACTCAACGGTCAGCCCCAGCATTTT. Its protein product is CAISELNGQPQHF.

This chain connects TRBV15 to TRBJ2-1; 8 nucleotides line up with TRBD2. CDR1 and CDR2 from the germline V gene are LNHNV and YYDKDF (reference sequence). The J segment lost 10 bases and the V segment lost 6 bases, leaving 5 bases of the junction unmatched. This CDR3 contains 12 residues. The CDR3 nucleotides read TGTGCCACCAGACGGGCGGGGGGAGAGCAGTTCTTC. Protein: CATRRAGGEQFF.

Comment on this clone: Other DNA sequences from this sample encode an identical CDR3 as well. V and J are TRBV5-1 and TRBJ2-7; TRBD1 matches 9 bases. Germline V gene lookup returns CDR1 SGHRS and CDR2 YFSETQ. This CDR3 contains 14 residues. The V segment lost 4 bases and the J segment 2 bases; nucleotides outside the gene matches: 4. The CDR3 is CASSPRQGAYEQYF. The DNA for the CDR3 is TGCGCCAGCAGCCCCCGACAGGGGGCCTACGAGCAGTACTTC.

The chain uses TRBV7-2 and TRBJ2-7; TRBD1 matches 7 bases. The CDR3 is 15 amino acids. Germline V gene data show CDR1 as SGHTA and CDR2 as FQGNSA. V shed 0 bases and J 2 bases; nucleotides not matched to a gene: 4. The CDR3 DNA reads as TGTGCCAGCAGCTTAGCGGGGACAGCCCCCTACGAGCAGTACTTC. As protein: CASSLAGTAPYEQYF.

The chain couples TRBV30 to TRBJ1-1; 8 bases align to TRBD1. Germline loops: CDR1 GTSNPN, CDR2 SVGIG (reference sequence). After removal of 2 bases from V and 3 bases from J, the junction contained 5 bases not matched to a gene. This CDR3 is built from 14 residues. CDR3 sequence: CAWSFGQGDTEAFF. In DNA, the CDR3 is TGTGCCTGGAGTTTTGGACAGGGCGACACTGAAGCTTTCTTT.

In its sample, this clone was seen a few times. The V and J genes are TRBV5-1 and TRBJ1-1; D is possibly TRBD1 (5 bases). The ends were cut back, 2 bases at V and 4 bases at J, with 9 bases in the middle. The CDR3 loop spans 13 amino acids. The germline gives CDR1 SGHRS, CDR2 YFSETQ. CDR3 amino acids: CASSFREGTEAFF. The CDR3 DNA reads as TGCGCCAGCAGCTTCAGGGAGGGCACTGAAGCTTTCTTT.

The gene calls are TRBV21-1 and TRBJ2-5; the table's D gene call, TRBD2, was not cross checked with the DNA. TRBV21-1 is a known pseudogene. CDR3 size: 17 residues. CDR3 in DNA: TGTGCCAGCAGCAAAGCCCCGGCCGCGGCTGCACAAGAGACCCAGTACTTC. Translated, it gives CASSKAPAAAAQETQYF.

The V gene is TRBV19, the J gene TRBJ1-5; TRBD1 agrees at 10 bases. V trimming: 3 bases; J trimming: 5 bases; junction bases outside the gene matches: 7. CDR1 and CDR2 (germline): LNHDA, SQIVND (reference sequence). This CDR3 contains 16 residues. In DNA, the CDR3 is TGTGCCAGTAGTATTATGGCCGGGACAGGGGATCAGCCCCAGCATTTT. This translates into CASSIMAGTGDQPQHF.